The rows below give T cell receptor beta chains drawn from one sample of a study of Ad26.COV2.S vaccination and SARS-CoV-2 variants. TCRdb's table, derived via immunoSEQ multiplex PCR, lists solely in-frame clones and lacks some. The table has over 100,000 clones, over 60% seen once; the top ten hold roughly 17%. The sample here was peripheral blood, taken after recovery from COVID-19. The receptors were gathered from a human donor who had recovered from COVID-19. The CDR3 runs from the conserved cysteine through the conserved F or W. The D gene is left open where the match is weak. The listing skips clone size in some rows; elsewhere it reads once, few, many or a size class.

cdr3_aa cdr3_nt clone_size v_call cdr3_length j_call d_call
CASSLAGPDEQFF TGCGCCAGCAGCTTGGCAGGGCCCGATGAGCAGTTCTTC NA TRBV5-1 13 TRBJ2-1 NA
CASRKGGDTQYF TGTGCCAGCAGGAAGGGGGGTGATACGCAGTATTTT NA TRBV2 12 TRBJ2-3 NA
CASSLSTAEKLFF TGTGCCAGCAGCTTATCGACAGCTGAAAAACTGTTTTTT NA TRBV7-9 13 TRBJ1-4 NA
CASSQTGTEKLFF TGTGCCAGCAGCCAGACAGGAACTGAAAAACTGTTTTTT NA TRBV7-9 13 TRBJ1-4 NA
CASSSITGTEAFF TGTGCCAGCAGTTCTATTACCGGGACAGAAGCTTTCTTT NA TRBV12-3/TRBV12-4 13 TRBJ1-1 NA
CASRYSTSNYNEQFF TGTGCCAGCAGATACTCGACTAGTAACTACAATGAGCAGTTCTTC NA TRBV4-2 15 TRBJ2-1 NA
CASINRDLTQPQHF TGTGCCAGTATAAACAGGGACCTCACTCAGCCCCAGCATTTT NA TRBV19 14 TRBJ1-5 NA
CASSVRGHYTF TGTGCCAGCAGCGTAAGGGGGCACTACACCTTC NA TRBV9 11 TRBJ1-2 TRBD1
CATSRDPGGRETQYF TGTGCCACCAGCAGAGATCCGGGGGGGCGCGAGACCCAGTACTTC NA TRBV15 15 TRBJ2-5 TRBD2
CASTADLAGYTF TGTGCCAGCACCGCAGACCTGGCGGGCTACACCTTC once TRBV6-5 12 TRBJ1-2 NA
CASSVTTPGETQYF TGTGCCAGCAGCGTAACAACTCCTGGGGAGACCCAGTACTTC NA TRBV9 14 TRBJ2-5 NA
CASSLGQRGGEKLFF TGTGCCAGTAGTCTTGGACAGAGGGGAGGGGAAAAACTGTTTTTT NA TRBV19 15 TRBJ1-4 NA
CASSLTGGGHDTQYF TGTGCCAGCAGCTTGACAGGGGGTGGTCACGATACGCAGTATTTT once TRBV5-4 15 TRBJ2-3 TRBD1
CASSLSTANTGELFF TGTGCCAGTAGTTTAAGTACGGCGAACACCGGGGAGCTGTTTTTT NA TRBV19 15 TRBJ2-2 NA
CASSSRRISYEQYF TGTGCCAGCAGTTCGCGTCGGATCTCCTACGAGCAGTACTTC few TRBV6-6 14 TRBJ2-7 NA
CASSGGQDLDEQFF TGCGCCAGCAGCGGGGGACAGGACTTGGATGAGCAGTTCTTC NA TRBV5-1 14 TRBJ2-1 TRBD1
CASNPRQGVYEQYF TGTGCCAGCAACCCGCGACAGGGGGTCTACGAGCAGTACTTC NA TRBV2 14 TRBJ2-7 TRBD1
CASSLTGSPYQPQHF TGCGCCAGCAGCCTCACGGGGTCACCATATCAGCCCCAGCATTTT NA TRBV5-1 15 TRBJ1-5 NA
CASGRGGLYNEQFF TGTGCCAGCGGTCGGGGGGGCCTCTACAATGAGCAGTTCTTC NA TRBV28 14 TRBJ2-1 TRBD2
CASSLVRGGYEQYF TGCGCCAGCAGCTTGGTCAGGGGCGGCTACGAGCAGTACTTC few TRBV5-1 14 TRBJ2-7 NA
CASPGTTNTGELFF TGTGCCAGCCCCGGGACAACGAACACCGGGGAGCTGTTTTTT NA TRBV30 14 TRBJ2-2 NA
CASNHGGDTDTQYF TGTGCCAGCAACCACGGGGGGGACACAGATACGCAGTATTTT NA TRBV6-5 14 TRBJ2-3 TRBD2
CASSLFPGRGGTDTQYF TGTGCCAGCAGCTTATTCCCCGGGCGGGGGGGCACAGATACGCAGTATTTT NA TRBV7-3 17 TRBJ2-3 TRBD2
CASSTEATSLKAFF TGTGCCAGCAGCACCGAAGCGACATCACTTAAGGCTTTCTTT NA TRBV7-2 14 TRBJ1-1 NA
CASSQLAAGELFF TGTGCCAGCAGCCAACTGGCTGCCGGGGAGCTGTTTTTT NA TRBV14 13 TRBJ2-2 NA
CASSQEPGIGQPQHF TGTGCCAGCAGCCAAGAGCCGGGGATAGGCCAGCCCCAGCATTTT NA TRBV3-1/TRBV3-2 15 TRBJ1-5 NA
CASSKYPDDSVNEQFF TGTGCCAGCAGCAAATACCCGGACGACAGTGTAAATGAGCAGTTCTTC NA TRBV21-1 16 TRBJ2-1 NA
CASSSGGQSTDTQYF TGTGCCAGCAGCTCCGGGGGGCAAAGCACAGATACGCAGTATTTT NA TRBV11-3 15 TRBJ2-3 NA
CASSIVGGGGQPQHF TGTGCCAGTAGTATTGTAGGGGGCGGGGGTCAGCCCCAGCATTTT NA TRBV19 15 TRBJ1-5 TRBD1
CASSPLISGTGNTGELFF TGTGCCAGCAGCCCGCTAATCTCCGGGACAGGGAACACCGGGGAGCTGTTTTTT NA TRBV7-9 18 TRBJ2-2 TRBD1
CASSFAARQGAAGYTF TGTGCCAGCAGTTTTGCCGCGCGGCAGGGGGCGGCCGGCTACACCTTC NA TRBV27 16 TRBJ1-2 TRBD1
CASSPGGAGELFF TGTGCCAGCAGCCCGGGAGGGGCCGGGGAGCTGTTTTTT NA TRBV5-4 13 TRBJ2-2 TRBD2
CASSKTADYGYTF TGTGCCAGCAGCAAGACAGCCGACTATGGCTACACCTTC NA TRBV11-2 13 TRBJ1-2 NA
CASSLGLAIGETQYF TGTGCCAGCAGCTTAGGTTTAGCGATCGGGGAGACCCAGTACTTC NA TRBV7-9 15 TRBJ2-5 NA
CASSPRGGSNQPQHF TGTGCCAGCAGCCCAAGGGGAGGTAGCAATCAGCCCCAGCATTTT NA TRBV7-2 15 TRBJ1-5 NA
CASSDGVTYEQYF TGTGCCAGCAGTGACGGAGTCACCTACGAGCAGTACTTC NA TRBV6-1 13 TRBJ2-7 NA
CASSPGTRETQYF TGTGCCAGCAGCCCAGGGACTAGGGAGACCCAGTACTTC few TRBV7-3 13 TRBJ2-5 TRBD2
CASSLRPAYGELFF TGTGCCAGCAGTTTACGGCCGGCGTATGGGGAGCTGTTTTTT NA TRBV28 14 TRBJ2-2 NA
CASSETRQEGYTF TGTGCCAGCAGTGAAACGAGACAGGAGGGCTACACCTTC NA TRBV25-1 13 TRBJ1-2 NA
CASGTKPTGELFF TGTGCTAGTGGCACAAAACCCACCGGGGAGCTGTTTTTT NA TRBV12-5 13 TRBJ2-2 NA
CASGLGTGAYEQYF TGTGCTAGTGGTTTGGGGACAGGGGCCTACGAGCAGTACTTC NA TRBV12-5 14 TRBJ2-7 TRBD1